A single sample is the source of the 19 T cell receptor beta chains below, sequenced in a study of neurological immune-mediated disorders. The sample's time point: longitudinal time-point 2. TCRdb reprocessed the 5' RACE reads via MiXCR and lists one record per CDR3 protein. The sample includes 65,000 to 85,000 distinct CDR3 sequences, 5.8% of them seen just once. Sequences were obtained from PBMCs. The origin of the receptors is a woman aged 55-69 years with multiple sclerosis.

The table lists this clonotype with many counts. The V gene is TRBV20-1, the J gene TRBJ2-4, with no clear D. With 6 bases removed from V and 8 bases from J, the gap between germline ends came to 20 bases. Germline-derived CDR1 and CDR2 are DFQATT and SNEGSKA (reference sequence). The CDR3 is 14 amino acids. CDR3 protein: CSAALGFNRDIQYF. The CDR3 DNA follows: TGCAGTGCCGCGCTGGGCTTCAACCGGGACATTCAGTACTTC.

This clonotype came up many times. This chain uses TRBV6-6 with TRBJ1-2; 7 bases line up with TRBD1. The junction had 7 bases not matched to a gene; V was cut back by 5 bases and J by 4 bases. Germline CDR1 is MNHNY and CDR2 is SVGAGI (reference sequence). The CDR3 runs 14 residues. This CDR3 reads CASSGTGEGYGYTF. CDR3 coding DNA: TGTGCCAGCAGTGGAACAGGGGAGGGCTATGGCTACACCTTC.

There are many counts of this clonotype. The chain carries TRBV27 and TRBJ2-3, with D possibly matching TRBD2 (5 bases). With 10 bases removed from V and 6 bases from J, the gap between germline ends came to 8 bases. Germline V gives CDR1 MNHEY, CDR2 SMNVEV (reference sequence). The CDR3 extends over 10 amino acids. CDR3 nucleotide sequence: TGTGCCACGGGAATGGATACGCAGTATTTT. As protein: CATGMDTQYF.

This clonotype was seen ten or more times. CDR3: CASSPRVVAGETQYF. DNA of the CDR3: TGTGCCAGCAGCCCTAGAGTGGTAGCGGGGGAGACCCAGTACTTC. The rearrangement uses TRBV7-2 and TRBJ2-5; 8 bases line up with TRBD2. V lost 5 bases to trimming and J lost 5 bases; unmatched junction nucleotides: 10. The germline V gene has CDR1 SGHTA and CDR2 FQGNSA. CDR3 size: 15 residues.

This clonotype was counted many times. The gene calls are TRBV20-1 and TRBJ2-3; 10 positions match TRBD2. Trimming took 3 bases from V and 6 from J; bases not matched to a gene: 18. The V gene's germline CDR1 is DFQATT and CDR2 SNEGSKA (reference sequence). The CDR3 is 18 amino acids. CDR3 DNA sequence: TGCAGTGCTAGGGCTAGCGGGGGCCAAGATCTCCTGTGGGATACGCAGTATTTT. It translates to CSARASGGQDLLWDTQYF.

This clonotype was seen at least ten times. The chain is built from TRBV7-2 and TRBJ1-1; D perhaps matches TRBD1 (5 bases). The germline gives CDR1 SGHTA, CDR2 FQGNSA. The CDR3 loop spans 14 amino acids. Trimming removed 1 base at V and 1 base at J, with 7 bases between. CDR3 region: CASSLGGRNTEAFF. CDR3 in DNA: TGTGCCAGCAGCTTAGGGGGGAGGAACACTGAAGCTTTCTTT.

This clonotype was detected only a few times. V is TRBV18 and J is TRBJ2-7; D tentatively fits TRBD1 or TRBD2 (6 bases each). Trimming shortened V by 1 base and J by 3 bases, and 10 bases separated the two germline ends. The germline CDR1 and CDR2 sequences are KGHSH and LQKENI. The CDR3 runs 14 residues. DNA of the CDR3: TGTGCCAGCTCACCACTGGAGGGGGTCTACGAGCAGTACTTC. It yields the protein CASSPLEGVYEQYF.

Ten or more counts support this clonotype. The chain has TRBV12-3 or TRBV12-4 and TRBJ2-2; 7 nucleotides match TRBD1. J was trimmed by 0 bases and V by 4 bases; bases with no gene match: 5. This CDR3 has 16 residues. The CDR3 region is CASSSYGTANTGELFF. In nucleotides, the CDR3 is TGTGCCAGCAGTTCATACGGGACAGCGAACACCGGGGAGCTGTTTTTT.

This clonotype was recorded many times. The rearrangement links TRBV7-9 to TRBJ2-5, with D possibly TRBD2 on 5 matching bases. Deletions cut 2 bases from V and 3 bases from J, with 13 bases between. Germline CDR1 SEHNR, CDR2 FQNEAQ (reference sequence). The CDR3 is made up of 15 amino acids. Here the CDR3 reads CASSLTLTRKETQYF. CDR3 nucleotides: TGTGCCAGCAGCTTAACCTTAACTAGAAAAGAGACCCAGTACTTC.

This clonotype was detected ten times or more. The chain links TRBV7-6 to TRBJ2-5; 14 bases fit TRBD2. V lost 5 bases to trimming and J lost 4 bases; unmatched junction nucleotides: 6. The CDR3 sequence is 16 residues long. Germline V gene lookup returns CDR1 SGHVS and CDR2 FNYEAQ. CDR3 residues: CASSPHGLAGGETQYF. The CDR3 DNA reads TGTGCCAGCAGCCCGCACGGACTAGCGGGGGGAGAGACCCAGTACTTC. Filled out from reference TRBV7-6 and TRBJ2-5, the complete variable domain reads GAGVSQSPRYKVTKRGQDVALRCDPISGHVSLYWYRQALGQGPEFLTYFNYEAQQDKSGLPNDRFSAERPEGSISTLTIQRTEQRDSAMYRCASSPHGLAGGETQYFGPGTRLLVL.

This clonotype was seen at least ten times. V is TRBV20-1 and J is TRBJ2-4; 7 positions agree with TRBD1. CDR1 and CDR2 (germline): DFQATT, SNEGSKA (reference sequence). The CDR3 sequence is 15 residues long. J was trimmed by 1 base and V by 4 bases; bases with no gene match: 7. CDR3 in DNA: TGCAGTGCTACCGACTACAGGGGTGCCAAAAACATTCAGTACTTC. The encoded protein is CSATDYRGAKNIQYF.

This clonotype was recorded at least ten times. J is TRBJ2-3 and V is TRBV5-1; D remains unclear. Germline lookup yields CDR1 SGHRS and CDR2 YFSETQ. Trimming removed 4 bases at V and 2 bases at J, with 8 bases between. The CDR3 is made up of 13 amino acids. In DNA form, the CDR3 reads TGCGCCAGCAGCCCCTTCCTCACAGATACGCAGTATTTT. Amino acid sequence: CASSPFLTDTQYF.

V usage is TRBV10-3 and J usage is TRBJ1-2; D not resolved. V lost 4 bases and J 2 bases, leaving 8 bases between the germline ends. Germline V CDR1 and CDR2: ENHRY, SYGVKD. This CDR3 has 13 residues. CDR3 residues: CAISAEGNYGYTF. The CDR3 DNA is TGTGCCATCAGTGCGGAGGGAAACTATGGCTACACCTTC.

Ten or more counts support this clonotype. The gene calls are TRBV7-9 and TRBJ2-1, with D perhaps matching TRBD2 (5 bases). V lost 3 bases and J 7 bases, leaving 16 bases between the germline ends. The CDR3 is 15 residues long. Germline V gene sequence: CDR1 SEHNR, CDR2 FQNEAQ (reference sequence). DNA of the CDR3: TGTGCCAGCAGCTTTGAGGGCACGGCTGGGAATGAGCAGTTCTTC. Protein: CASSFEGTAGNEQFF.

This clonotype occurred many times. The chain carries TRBV5-6 and TRBJ2-7; D is possibly TRBD1 or TRBD2 (5 bases each). Germline V lookup: CDR1 SGHDT, CDR2 YYEEEE. The ends were cut back, 1 base at V and 3 bases at J, with 17 bases in the middle. The CDR3 length is 16 residues. This CDR3 is CASSLFEVRGLYEQYF. CDR3 bases: TGTGCCAGCAGCTTGTTTGAAGTCCGGGGCCTCTACGAGCAGTACTTC.

This clonotype was counted a few times. The chain joins TRBV20-1 to TRBJ2-1, with D possibly being TRBD1 (7 bases). The CDR3 length is 14 residues. Germline V lookup: CDR1 DFQATT, CDR2 SNEGSKA (reference sequence). V lost 2 bases and J lost 7, with 15 bases in between. The CDR3 coding sequence is TGCAGTGCTAGAAGTCAGGGGGAGGTGAATGAGCAGTTCTTC. It yields the protein CSARSQGEVNEQFF.

This chain uses TRBV6-2 or TRBV6-3 with TRBJ1-5, with 11 bases lining up with TRBD1. The V gene's germline CDR1 is MNHEY and CDR2 SVGEGT. The length of the CDR3 is 17 residues. Germline trimming cut 4 bases from V and 3 bases from J; bases unmatched to any gene: 8. This CDR3 reads CASSSRTGGGYNQPQHF. Here the CDR3 DNA reads TGTGCCAGCAGTTCGAGGACAGGGGGCGGCTACAATCAGCCCCAGCATTTT.

This clonotype was counted ten times or more. The chain recombines TRBV27 with TRBJ1-5; no clear D gene. Trimming took 3 bases from V and 5 from J, leaving 8 bases between them. Germline CDR1 is MNHEY and CDR2 is SMNVEV (reference sequence). The length of the CDR3 is 13 residues. CDR3 DNA: TGTGCCAGCAGTTTGCGGGGATATCAGCCCCAGCATTTT. Amino acid sequence: CASSLRGYQPQHF.

This chain uses TRBV5-5 with TRBJ2-7; a possible D gene is TRBD2 (5 bases). The ends were cut back, 4 bases at V and 7 bases at J, with 18 bases in the middle. Germline V gives CDR1 SGHKS, CDR2 YYEKEE (reference sequence). There are 14 residues in the CDR3. CDR3 sequence reads: CASSGVGAPREQYF. DNA of the CDR3: TGTGCCAGCAGCGGGGTGGGAGCCCCTCGTGAGCAGTACTTC.